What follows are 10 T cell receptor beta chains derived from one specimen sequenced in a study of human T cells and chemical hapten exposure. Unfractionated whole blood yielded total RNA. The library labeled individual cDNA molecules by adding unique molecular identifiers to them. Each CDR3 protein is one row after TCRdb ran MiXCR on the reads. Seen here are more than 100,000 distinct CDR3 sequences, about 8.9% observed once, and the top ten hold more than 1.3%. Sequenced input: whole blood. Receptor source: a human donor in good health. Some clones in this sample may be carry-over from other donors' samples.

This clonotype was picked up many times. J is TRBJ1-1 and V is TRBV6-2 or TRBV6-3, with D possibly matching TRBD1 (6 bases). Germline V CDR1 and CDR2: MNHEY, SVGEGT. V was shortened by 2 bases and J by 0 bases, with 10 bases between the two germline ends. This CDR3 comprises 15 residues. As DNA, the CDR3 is TGTGCCAGCAGTTACAACGGACAGCTGAACACTGAAGCTTTCTTT. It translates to CASSYNGQLNTEAFF.

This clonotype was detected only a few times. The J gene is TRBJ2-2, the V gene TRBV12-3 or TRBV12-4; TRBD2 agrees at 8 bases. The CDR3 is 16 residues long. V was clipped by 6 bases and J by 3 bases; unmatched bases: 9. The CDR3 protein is CASSDGGRRDTGELFF. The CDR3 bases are TGTGCCAGCAGCGATGGCGGGAGGCGAGACACCGGGGAGCTGTTTTTT.

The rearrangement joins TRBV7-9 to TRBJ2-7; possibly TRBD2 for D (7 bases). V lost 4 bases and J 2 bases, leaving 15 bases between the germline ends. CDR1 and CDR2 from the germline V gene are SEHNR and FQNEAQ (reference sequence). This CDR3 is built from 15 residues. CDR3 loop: CASSSYTGRAYEQYF. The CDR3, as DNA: TGTGCCAGCAGCTCCTACACAGGGAGGGCCTACGAGCAGTACTTC.

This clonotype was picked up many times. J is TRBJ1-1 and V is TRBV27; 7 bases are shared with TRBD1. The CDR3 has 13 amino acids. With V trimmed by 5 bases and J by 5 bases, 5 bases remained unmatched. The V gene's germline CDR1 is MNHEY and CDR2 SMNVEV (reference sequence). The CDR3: CASSPTGVTEAFF. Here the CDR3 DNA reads TGTGCCAGCAGTCCTACAGGGGTTACTGAAGCTTTCTTT.

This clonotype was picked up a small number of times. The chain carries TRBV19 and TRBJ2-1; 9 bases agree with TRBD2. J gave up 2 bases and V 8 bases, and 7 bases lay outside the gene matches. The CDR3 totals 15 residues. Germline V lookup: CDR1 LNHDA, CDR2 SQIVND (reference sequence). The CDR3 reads CASGSGGLPYNEQFF. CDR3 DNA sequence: TGTGCCAGTGGTAGCGGGGGCCTTCCCTACAATGAGCAGTTCTTC.

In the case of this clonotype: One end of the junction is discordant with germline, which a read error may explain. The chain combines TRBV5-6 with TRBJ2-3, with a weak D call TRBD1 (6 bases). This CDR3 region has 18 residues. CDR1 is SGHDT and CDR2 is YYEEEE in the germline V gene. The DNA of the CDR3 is TGTGCCGGCAGCTTGGGACCGTTAGGGGGATTGGGCACAGATACGCAGTATTTT. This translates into CAGSLGPLGGLGTDTQYF.

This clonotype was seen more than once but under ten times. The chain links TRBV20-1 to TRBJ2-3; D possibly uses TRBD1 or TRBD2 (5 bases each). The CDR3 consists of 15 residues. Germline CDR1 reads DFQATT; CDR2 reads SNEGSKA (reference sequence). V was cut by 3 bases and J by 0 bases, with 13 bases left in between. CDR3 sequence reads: CSASGDGSSTDTQYF. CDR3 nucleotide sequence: TGCAGTGCTAGCGGGGACGGCTCTAGCACAGATACGCAGTATTTT.

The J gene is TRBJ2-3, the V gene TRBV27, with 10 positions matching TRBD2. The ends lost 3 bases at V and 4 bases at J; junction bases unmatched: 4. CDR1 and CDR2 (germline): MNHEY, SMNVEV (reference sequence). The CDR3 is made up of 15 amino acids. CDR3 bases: TGTGCCAGCAGTTTTCCTAGCGGGAGCCCAGATACGCAGTATTTT. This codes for CASSFPSGSPDTQYF.

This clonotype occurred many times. In DNA, the CDR3 is TGTGCCAGCATGGACAGGGGAAACTATGGCTACACCTTC. As protein: CASMDRGNYGYTF. This chain joins TRBV6-2 or TRBV6-3 and TRBJ1-2; 9 nucleotides match TRBD1. Germline V CDR1 and CDR2: MNHEY, SVGEGT. J gave up 2 bases and V 7 bases, and 2 bases lay outside the gene matches. The CDR3 contains 13 residues.

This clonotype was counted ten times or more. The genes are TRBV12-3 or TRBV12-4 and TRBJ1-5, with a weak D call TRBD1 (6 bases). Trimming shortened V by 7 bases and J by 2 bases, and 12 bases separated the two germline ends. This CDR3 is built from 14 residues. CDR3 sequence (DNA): TGTGCCAGCACAAGGACAGCCCGCAATCAGCCCCAGCATTTT. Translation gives CASTRTARNQPQHF.